One sample yielded the 24 T cell receptor beta chains listed below, sequenced in a study of human T cells and chemical hapten exposure. Time point indicated: patch test 2, 6 weeks after DPC sensitization. Noted treatment: therapeutic diphenylcyclopropenone sensitization with weekly scalp DPC. TCRdb recomputed calls from the RACE reads with MiXCR, one row per CDR3 protein. The table shows 360,000 or so distinct CDR3 sequences, with nearly 6.5% occurring only once. Specimen: whole blood, collected in connection with sensitization to the hapten diphenylcyclopropenone (DPC). These receptors were collected from a woman aged 18-29 years with alopecia areata. Some clones in this sample may be carry-over from other donors' samples.

The table lists this clonotype with a few counts. V and J are TRBV15 and TRBJ1-5, with D hard to call. The CDR3 consists of 15 residues. Trimming left V 3 bases short and J 3 bases short, with 12 bases between. Germline values: CDR1 LNHNV, CDR2 YYDKDF (reference sequence). The CDR3 nucleotides read TGTGCCACCAGCAGGACGGGAGGCCACAATCAGCCCCAGCATTTT. It yields the protein CATSRTGGHNQPQHF.

In its sample, this clonotype was seen a few times. CDR3 region: CASSYLTGSYEQYF. CDR3 DNA: TGTGCCAGCAGTTACTTAACAGGGAGCTACGAGCAGTACTTC. The rearrangement links TRBV6-2 or TRBV6-3 to TRBJ2-7; a possible D gene is TRBD1 (6 bases). Germline V gene lookup returns CDR1 MNHEY and CDR2 SVGEGT. V was clipped by 1 base and J by 3 bases, with 10 bases between them. This CDR3 has 14 amino acids.

In its sample, this clonotype was seen many times. The V and J genes are TRBV25-1 and TRBJ1-6; D is uncertain. Trimming took off 3 bases at V and 7 bases at J, with 13 bases between the two ends. Germline V gene lookup returns CDR1 MGHDK and CDR2 SYGVNS. The length of the CDR3 is 15 residues. CDR3 coding DNA: TGTGCCAGCAGTGACAATCGGATTTCCAATTCACCCCTCCACTTT. It encodes CASSDNRISNSPLHF.

Turning to this clonotype: Possible read error: a much larger clone is one base away. V gene TRBV3-1 combines with J gene TRBJ2-1; no definite D call. Germline values: CDR1 LGHDT, CDR2 YNNKEL (reference sequence). V was clipped by 4 bases and J by 5 bases, with 6 bases between them. This CDR3 is built from 12 residues. CDR3 bases: TGTGCCAGCAGCCCCCGGGACAATGAGCAGTTCTTC. Its protein product is CASSPRDNEQFF.

This clonotype was recorded a few times. One end of the junction fails to match germline, which may point to a read error. V is TRBV7-7 and J is TRBJ2-7; D is perhaps TRBD2 (6 bases). The CDR3 consists of 13 residues. Germline CDR1 SSHAT, CDR2 FNYEAQ (reference sequence). CDR3 in amino acids: CASSPVAGREQYF. The CDR3 DNA is TGTGCTAGCAGCCCTGTTGCGGGGCGGGAGCAGTACTTC.

This clonotype was recorded at least ten times. The rearrangement joins TRBV10-3 to TRBJ1-2; tentative D call: TRBD1 (5 bases). CDR1 and CDR2 (germline): ENHRY, SYGVKD. The CDR3 length is 13 residues. Trimming pared 7 bases from V and 8 bases from J, leaving 17 bases between. The CDR3 here is CAIIDAGGRGYTF. The CDR3 DNA is TGTGCCATCATCGATGCCGGGGGAAGAGGCTACACCTTC.

This clonotype came up many times. The chain couples TRBV9 to TRBJ1-5; D gene unclear. The V end was cut by 4 bases, the J end by 0 bases, with 11 bases between. Germline values: CDR1 SGDLS, CDR2 YYNGEE. The CDR3 runs 15 residues. CDR3 sequence: CASSRRGDSNQPQHF. CDR3 nucleotides: TGTGCCAGCAGCCGCCGCGGCGATAGCAATCAGCCCCAGCATTTT.

The chain links TRBV5-4 to TRBJ1-4, with no clear D. The germline CDR1 and CDR2 sequences are SGHNT and YYREEE (reference sequence). V dropped 5 bases and J dropped 4 bases, with 12 bases sitting between them. The CDR3 consists of 14 residues. CDR3 nucleotide sequence: TGTGCCAGCAGTCCCGACGCGTTTAATGAAAAACTGTTTTTT. It is translated as CASSPDAFNEKLFF.

The V and J genes are TRBV4-2 and TRBJ2-1; 8 bases match TRBD2. Germline loops: CDR1 LGHNA, CDR2 YNFKEQ. The V segment lost 0 bases and the J segment 7 bases; nucleotides outside the gene matches: 11. CDR3 length: 17 residues. The CDR3 DNA is TGTGCCAGCAGCCAAGATATGGTCCGGGGGGGCGGGAATGAGCAGTTCTTC. Its translation: CASSQDMVRGGGNEQFF.

The chain joins TRBV20-1 to TRBJ1-2, with D possibly TRBD1 on 6 matching bases. The CDR3 totals 16 residues. The germline CDR1 and CDR2 sequences are DFQATT and SNEGSKA (reference sequence). V was clipped by 6 bases and J by 5 bases, with 25 bases between them. The CDR3 region is CSAEYRESPGTYGYTF. CDR3 nucleotide sequence: TGCAGTGCGGAGTACAGGGAATCACCCGGGACTTATGGCTACACCTTC.

This clonotype came up many times. This rearrangement joins TRBV6-2 or TRBV6-3 to TRBJ2-5, with D perhaps TRBD2 (6 bases). In germline, CDR1 is MNHEY, CDR2 SVGEGT. This CDR3 has 11 amino acids. Deletions cut 6 bases from V and 10 bases from J, with 12 bases between. CDR3 sequence (DNA): TGTGCCAGCAGCACGCGGGGATACCAGTACTTC. It specifies CASSTRGYQYF.

In this sample, this clonotype turned up a few times. The chain combines TRBV11-3 with TRBJ2-2; 8 nucleotides line up with TRBD2. Trimming removed 5 bases from V and 5 bases from J; junction bases left unmatched: 7. There are 15 residues in the CDR3. CDR1 SGHNT and CDR2 YENEEA come from the germline V gene. The CDR3 sequence: CASSPGGPLTGELFF. CDR3 DNA: TGTGCCAGCAGCCCGGGAGGGCCGCTTACCGGGGAGCTGTTTTTT.

This clonotype was seen repeatedly, ten times or more. This rearrangement joins TRBV6-2 or TRBV6-3 to TRBJ2-3; D possibly corresponds to TRBD2 (6 bases). Trimming shortened V by 4 bases and J by 4 bases, and 12 bases separated the two germline ends. CDR3 size: 14 residues. The germline V gene encodes CDR1 MNHEY and CDR2 SVGEGT. The DNA for the CDR3 is TGTGCCAGCAGTTCGCCACTAGCTGCAGATACGCAGTATTTT. The encoded protein is CASSSPLAADTQYF.

This clonotype was counted ten times or more. The chain combines TRBV6-4 with TRBJ2-3; 7 bases are a match to TRBD1. Losses at the gene ends were 3 bases for V and 4 bases for J; bases not matched to a gene: 10. The CDR3 loop spans 16 amino acids. The germline V gene has CDR1 MRHNA and CDR2 SNTAGT. In nucleotides, the CDR3 is TGTGCCAGCAGTGATGCGACAGGGCGAGGATCAGATACGCAGTATTTT. Its translation is CASSDATGRGSDTQYF.

V and J are TRBV6-2 or TRBV6-3 and TRBJ2-2; D is unresolved. Trimming pared 7 bases from V and 2 bases from J, leaving 11 bases between. Germline lookup yields CDR1 MNHEY and CDR2 SVGEGT. This CDR3 region has 14 residues. CDR3 in amino acids: CASIRIRNTGELFF. The CDR3 DNA sequence: TGTGCCAGCATTAGGATCCGTAACACCGGGGAGCTGTTTTTT.

This clonotype has a count of ten or more. This sequence joins TRBV18 and TRBJ1-4; D uncertain. Looked up from germline, CDR1 is KGHSH and CDR2 is LQKENI. The CDR3 has 13 residues. V lost 4 bases and J 2 bases, leaving 5 bases between the germline ends. Here the CDR3 DNA reads TGTGCCAGCTCACGAGGGACTAATGAAAAACTGTTTTTT. As protein: CASSRGTNEKLFF. Looking up the rest from reference TRBV18 and TRBJ1-4 gives the full variable domain: NAGVMQNPRHLVRRRGQEARLRCSPMKGHSHVYWYRQLPEEGLKFMVYLQKENIIDESGMPKERFSAEFPKEGPSILRIQQVVRGDSAAYFCASSRGTNEKLFFGSGTQLSVL.

This clonotype was seen ten or more times. The rearrangement joins TRBV7-9 to TRBJ1-1; 8 bases are shared with TRBD1. The CDR3 length is 15 residues. CDR1 is SEHNR and CDR2 is FQNEAQ in the germline V gene (reference sequence). The V gene end was trimmed by 6 bases and the J gene end by 1 base; junction bases not matched to a gene: 7. The DNA of the CDR3 is TGTGCCAGCAGTCAGGGGACAGGCTCGAACACTGAAGCTTTCTTT. Translating gives CASSQGTGSNTEAFF.

This clonotype was seen at least ten times. This sequence joins TRBV12-5 and TRBJ2-1, with TRBD2 as a possible D gene (6 bases). The CDR3 spans 16 residues. V was cut by 2 bases and J by 3 bases, with 14 bases left in between. Germline values: CDR1 LGHNT, CDR2 FRNRAP. The CDR3 sequence is CASGLYRRGLYNEQFF. The CDR3 DNA is TGTGCTAGTGGTTTGTACCGGCGGGGCCTCTACAATGAGCAGTTCTTC. Variable domain in full (rest from reference TRBV12-5 and TRBJ2-1): DARVTQTPRHKVTEMGQEVTMRCQPILGHNTVFWYRQTMMQGLELLAYFRNRAPLDDSGMPKDRFSAEMPDATLATLKIQPSEPRDSAVYFCASGLYRRGLYNEQFFGPGTRLTVL.

The sample holds many counts of this clonotype. The chain uses TRBV18 and TRBJ1-5; TRBD1 aligns across 9 bases. The CDR3 covers 14 residues. After removal of 5 bases from V and 6 bases from J, the junction contained 5 bases not matched to a gene. Germline-derived CDR1 and CDR2 are KGHSH and LQKENI. CDR3 in amino acids: CASSEDRGVQPQHF. The DNA of the CDR3 is TGTGCCAGCTCAGAGGACAGGGGAGTTCAGCCCCAGCATTTT.

This clonotype has at least ten counts. CDR3 bases: TGTGCCAGCAGCTTAGGAGGACAGGGTTCGACCACTGAAGCTTTCTTT. Its translation: CASSLGGQGSTTEAFF. The genes are TRBV11-2 and TRBJ1-1; 8 bases are a match to TRBD1. Germline loops: CDR1 SGHAT, CDR2 FQNNGV. The CDR3 runs 16 residues. V was pared by 1 base and J by 4 bases, with 8 bases of the junction left unmatched.

The chain recombines TRBV18 with TRBJ1-5; D is possibly TRBD1 (5 bases). Germline assignment: CDR1 KGHSH and CDR2 LQKENI. The CDR3 runs to 14 residues. The V end was cut by 3 bases, the J end by 5 bases, with 11 bases between. The CDR3 coding sequence is TGTGCCAGCTCACCGGGAGACAGTTATCAGCCCCAGCATTTT. Its translation: CASSPGDSYQPQHF. The complete variable domain, with remaining parts taken from reference TRBV18 and TRBJ1-5, reads NAGVMQNPRHLVRRRGQEARLRCSPMKGHSHVYWYRQLPEEGLKFMVYLQKENIIDESGMPKERFSAEFPKEGPSILRIQQVVRGDSAAYFCASSPGDSYQPQHFGDGTRLSIL.

This clonotype was recorded at least ten times. The chain couples TRBV12-3 or TRBV12-4 to TRBJ1-2, with D hard to call. The CDR3 is 13 residues long. V lost 5 bases, J lost 4 bases, and 11 bases lay in between. The DNA of the CDR3 is TGTGCCAGCAGTGACTTCACAACCTATGGCTACACCTTC. Translated: CASSDFTTYGYTF.

The CDR3 DNA sequence: TGCGCCAGCACCAGAGCGGGGGAAGGCAATGAGCAGTTCTTC. Its translation: CASTRAGEGNEQFF. V usage is TRBV10-2 and J usage is TRBJ2-1, with TRBD2 identical over 8 bases. The CDR3 contains 14 residues. Germline V CDR1 and CDR2: WSHSY, SAAADI. The J segment lost 6 bases and the V segment lost 7 bases, leaving 8 bases of the junction unmatched.

This clonotype was recorded a few times. The CDR3 is CSAARDRRSSYNSPLHF. DNA of the CDR3: TGCAGTGCCGCGCGGGACAGGAGAAGCTCCTATAATTCACCCCTCCACTTT. V usage is TRBV20-1 and J usage is TRBJ1-6; TRBD1 matches at 8 bases. With 6 bases clipped from V and 0 bases from J, the junction kept 10 bases outside the gene matches. The V gene's germline CDR1 is DFQATT and CDR2 SNEGSKA (reference sequence). The CDR3 loop spans 17 amino acids.